The source of this T cell receptor (beta chain) is a study of T cell repertoires in cytomegalovirus infection. Study in general: Based on public TCR beta signatures, there were indications of CMV infection and of a matching HLA type.

CDR1 SGHTA and CDR2 FQGNSA come from the germline V gene. Trimming took 1 base from V and 2 from J; bases not matched to a gene: 6. This CDR3 contains 16 residues. This clonotype appeared many times. Its antigen is unknown. Whole-study findings and limits: Clonotype analysis showed dominance of the ex vivo response by HLA-C-restricted CMV-specific TCR beta clonotypes.

Each CDR3 protein gets one entry after TCRdb re-called the reads with MiXCR. The table includes some 480,000 distinct CDR3 sequences, around a third detected once. Source: cultured PBMCs, taken from culture after CMV antigen stimulation. The chain couples TRBV7-2 to TRBJ2-3; 7 bases are a match to TRBD1. The clonotype comes from a human donor in good health (CMV status not recorded). Some clones in this sample may be carry-over from other donors' samples. CDR3 region: CASSLERTGYTDTQYF. As DNA, the CDR3 is TGTGCCAGCAGCTTAGAAAGGACAGGTTACACAGATACGCAGTATTTT. The full variable domain, its missing parts supplied by reference TRBV7-2 and TRBJ2-3, is GAGVSQSPSNKVTEKGKDVELRCDPISGHTALYWYRQSLGQGLEFLIYFQGNSAPDKSGLPSDRFSAERTGGSVSTLTIQRTQQEDSAVYLCASSLERTGYTDTQYFGPGTRLTVL.